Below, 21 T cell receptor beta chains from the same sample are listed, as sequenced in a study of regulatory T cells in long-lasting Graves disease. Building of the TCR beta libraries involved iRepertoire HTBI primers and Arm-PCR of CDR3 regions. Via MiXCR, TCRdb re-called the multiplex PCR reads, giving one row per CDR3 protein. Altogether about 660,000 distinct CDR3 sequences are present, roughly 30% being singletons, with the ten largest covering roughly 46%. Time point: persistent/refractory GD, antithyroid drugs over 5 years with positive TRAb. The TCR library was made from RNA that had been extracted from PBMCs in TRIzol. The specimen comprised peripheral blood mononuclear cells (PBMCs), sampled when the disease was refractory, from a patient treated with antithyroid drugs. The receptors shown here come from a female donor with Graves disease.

The CDR3 spells CASSPSGTDTQYF. The CDR3 DNA sequence: TGTGCCAGCAGCCCTAGCGGCACAGATACGCAGTATTTT. V and J are TRBV2 and TRBJ2-3, with D tentatively TRBD2 (6 bases). Trimming pared 6 bases from V and 1 base from J, leaving 8 bases between. CDR1 is SNHLY, CDR2 FYNNEI, per germline. The CDR3 length is 13 residues.

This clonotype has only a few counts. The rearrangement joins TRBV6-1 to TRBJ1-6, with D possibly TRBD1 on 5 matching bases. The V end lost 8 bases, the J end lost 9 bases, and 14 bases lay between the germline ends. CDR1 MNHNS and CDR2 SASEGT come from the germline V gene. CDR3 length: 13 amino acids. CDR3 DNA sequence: TGTGCCAGCTACCGGGGCCCGGGTTCACCCCTCCACTTT. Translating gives CASYRGPGSPLHF.

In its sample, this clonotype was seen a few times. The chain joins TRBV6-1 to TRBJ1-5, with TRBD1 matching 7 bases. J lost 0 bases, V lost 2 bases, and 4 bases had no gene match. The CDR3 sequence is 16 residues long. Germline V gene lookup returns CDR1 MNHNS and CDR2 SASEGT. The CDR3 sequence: CASSERAGGSNQPQHF. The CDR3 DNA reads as TGTGCCAGCAGTGAACGGGCAGGGGGTAGCAATCAGCCCCAGCATTTT.

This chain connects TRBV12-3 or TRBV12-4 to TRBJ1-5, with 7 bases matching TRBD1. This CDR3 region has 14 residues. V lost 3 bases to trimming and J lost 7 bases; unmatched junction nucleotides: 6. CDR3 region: CASSLKGAWQPQHF. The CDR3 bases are TGTGCCAGCAGTTTGAAGGGGGCTTGGCAGCCCCAGCATTTT.

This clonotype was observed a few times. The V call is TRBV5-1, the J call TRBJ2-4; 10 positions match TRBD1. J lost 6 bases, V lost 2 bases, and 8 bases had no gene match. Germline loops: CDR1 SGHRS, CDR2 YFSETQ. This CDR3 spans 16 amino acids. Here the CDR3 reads CASSLYGTGEGNIQYF. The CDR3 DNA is TGCGCCAGCAGCTTATACGGGACAGGGGAGGGAAACATTCAGTACTTC.

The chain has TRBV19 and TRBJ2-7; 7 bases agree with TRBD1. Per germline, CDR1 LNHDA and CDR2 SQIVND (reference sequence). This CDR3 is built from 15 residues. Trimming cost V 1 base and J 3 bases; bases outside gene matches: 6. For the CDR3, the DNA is TGTGCCAGTAGTATAGGGGGGACAGACCACTACGAGCAGTACTTC. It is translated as CASSIGGTDHYEQYF.

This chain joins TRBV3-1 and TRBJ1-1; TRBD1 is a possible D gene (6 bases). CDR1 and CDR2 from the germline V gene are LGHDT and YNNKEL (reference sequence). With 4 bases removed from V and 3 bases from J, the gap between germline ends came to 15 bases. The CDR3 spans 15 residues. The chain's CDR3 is CASSPTRRGDTEAFF. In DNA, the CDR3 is TGTGCCAGCAGCCCGACAAGAAGGGGGGACACTGAAGCTTTCTTT.

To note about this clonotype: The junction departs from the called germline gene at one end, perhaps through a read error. CDR3 region: CAIKGTANTRELFF. CDR3 in DNA: TGTGCCATCAAAGGGACAGCGAACACCAGGGAGCTGTTTTTT. The V gene is TRBV28, the J gene TRBJ2-2, with TRBD1 identical over 7 bases. This CDR3 spans 14 amino acids. Germline V gene data show CDR1 as MDHEN and CDR2 as SYDVKM.

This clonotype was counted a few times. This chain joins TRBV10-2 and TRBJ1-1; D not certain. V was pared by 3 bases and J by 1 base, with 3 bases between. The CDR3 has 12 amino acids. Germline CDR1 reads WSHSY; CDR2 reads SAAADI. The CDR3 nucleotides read TGCGCCAGCAGTGAAGCGAACACTGAAGCTTTCTTT. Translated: CASSEANTEAFF.

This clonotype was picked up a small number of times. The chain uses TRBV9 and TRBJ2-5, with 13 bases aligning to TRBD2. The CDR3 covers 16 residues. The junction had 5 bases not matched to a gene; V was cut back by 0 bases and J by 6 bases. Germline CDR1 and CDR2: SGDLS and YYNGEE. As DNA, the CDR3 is TGTGCCAGCAGCGTAGGGACTAGCGGGAGTATCAAGACCCAGTACTTC. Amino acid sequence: CASSVGTSGSIKTQYF.

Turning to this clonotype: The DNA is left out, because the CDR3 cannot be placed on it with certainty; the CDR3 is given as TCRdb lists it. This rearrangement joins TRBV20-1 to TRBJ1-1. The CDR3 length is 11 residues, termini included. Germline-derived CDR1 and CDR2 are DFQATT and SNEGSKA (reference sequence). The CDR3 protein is CSARWGEGTFF.

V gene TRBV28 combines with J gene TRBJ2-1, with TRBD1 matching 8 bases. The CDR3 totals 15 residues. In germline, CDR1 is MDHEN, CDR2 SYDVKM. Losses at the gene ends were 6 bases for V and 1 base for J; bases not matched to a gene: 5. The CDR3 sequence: CASRRQGRSYNEQFF. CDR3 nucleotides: TGTGCCAGCAGGCGACAGGGGAGGTCCTACAATGAGCAGTTCTTC.

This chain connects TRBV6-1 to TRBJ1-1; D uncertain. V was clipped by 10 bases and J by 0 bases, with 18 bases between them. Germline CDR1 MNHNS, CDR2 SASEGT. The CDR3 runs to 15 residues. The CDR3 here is CATPAGYSLNTEAFF. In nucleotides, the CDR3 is TGTGCCACCCCCGCCGGGTACTCCTTGAACACTGAAGCTTTCTTT.

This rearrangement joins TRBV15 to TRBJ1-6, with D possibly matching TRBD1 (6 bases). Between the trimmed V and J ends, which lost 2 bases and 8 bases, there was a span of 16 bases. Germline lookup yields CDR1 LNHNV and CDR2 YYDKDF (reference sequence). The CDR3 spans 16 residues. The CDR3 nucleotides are TGTGCCACCAGCAGATCAACAGGGAGGGGCGATTCACCCCTCCACTTT. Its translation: CATSRSTGRGDSPLHF.

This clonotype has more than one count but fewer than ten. The CDR3 DNA is TGCGCCAGCGATGGACAGCCGAACACTGAAGCTTTCTTT. Amino acid sequence: CASDGQPNTEAFF. This chain uses TRBV10-2 with TRBJ1-1; D may be TRBD1 (6 bases). Germline-derived CDR1 and CDR2 are WSHSY and SAAADI. The germline V and J ends were trimmed by 8 bases and 1 base, with 11 bases remaining between them. This CDR3 is 13 amino acids long.

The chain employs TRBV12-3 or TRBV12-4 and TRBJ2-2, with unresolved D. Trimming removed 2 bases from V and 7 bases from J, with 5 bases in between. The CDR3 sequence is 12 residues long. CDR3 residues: CASSLFRGELFF. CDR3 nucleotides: TGTGCCAGCAGTTTATTTCGCGGGGAGCTGTTTTTT.

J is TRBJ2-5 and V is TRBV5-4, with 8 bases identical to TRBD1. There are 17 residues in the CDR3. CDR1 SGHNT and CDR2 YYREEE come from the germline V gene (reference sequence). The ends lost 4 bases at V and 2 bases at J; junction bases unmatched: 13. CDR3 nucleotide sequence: TGTGCCAGCAGCCCACTAGGCCGCCGGGACAGGCAAGAGACCCAGTACTTC. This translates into CASSPLGRRDRQETQYF.

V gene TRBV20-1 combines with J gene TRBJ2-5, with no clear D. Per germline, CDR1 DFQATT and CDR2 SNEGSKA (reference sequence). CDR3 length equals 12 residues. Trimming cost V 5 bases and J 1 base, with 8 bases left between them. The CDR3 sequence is CSAFQLQETQYF. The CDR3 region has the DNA TGCAGTGCTTTTCAGCTCCAAGAGACCCAGTACTTC.

The CDR3 loop is CASSFPLDRGYSPLHF. The CDR3 DNA reads as TGTGCCAGCAGTTTCCCTCTGGACAGGGGGTATTCACCCCTCCACTTT. The chain couples TRBV28 to TRBJ1-6, with 10 bases aligning to TRBD1. Germline V gene sequence: CDR1 MDHEN, CDR2 SYDVKM. This CDR3 contains 16 residues. V trimming: 3 bases; J trimming: 8 bases; junction bases outside the gene matches: 7.

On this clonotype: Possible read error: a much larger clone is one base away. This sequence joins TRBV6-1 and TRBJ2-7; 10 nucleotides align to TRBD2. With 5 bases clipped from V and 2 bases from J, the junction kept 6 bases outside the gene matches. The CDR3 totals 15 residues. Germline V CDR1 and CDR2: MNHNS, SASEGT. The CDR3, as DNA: TGTGCCAGCAGTAACGGACTAGCGGAAACCTACGAGCAGTACTTC. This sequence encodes CASSNGLAETYEQYF.

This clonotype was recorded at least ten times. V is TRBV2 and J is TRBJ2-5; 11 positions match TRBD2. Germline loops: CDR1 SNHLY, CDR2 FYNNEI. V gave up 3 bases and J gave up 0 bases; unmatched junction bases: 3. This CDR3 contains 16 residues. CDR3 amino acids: CASSELAGGYQETQYF. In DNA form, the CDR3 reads TGTGCCAGCAGTGAGCTAGCGGGAGGATACCAAGAGACCCAGTACTTC.